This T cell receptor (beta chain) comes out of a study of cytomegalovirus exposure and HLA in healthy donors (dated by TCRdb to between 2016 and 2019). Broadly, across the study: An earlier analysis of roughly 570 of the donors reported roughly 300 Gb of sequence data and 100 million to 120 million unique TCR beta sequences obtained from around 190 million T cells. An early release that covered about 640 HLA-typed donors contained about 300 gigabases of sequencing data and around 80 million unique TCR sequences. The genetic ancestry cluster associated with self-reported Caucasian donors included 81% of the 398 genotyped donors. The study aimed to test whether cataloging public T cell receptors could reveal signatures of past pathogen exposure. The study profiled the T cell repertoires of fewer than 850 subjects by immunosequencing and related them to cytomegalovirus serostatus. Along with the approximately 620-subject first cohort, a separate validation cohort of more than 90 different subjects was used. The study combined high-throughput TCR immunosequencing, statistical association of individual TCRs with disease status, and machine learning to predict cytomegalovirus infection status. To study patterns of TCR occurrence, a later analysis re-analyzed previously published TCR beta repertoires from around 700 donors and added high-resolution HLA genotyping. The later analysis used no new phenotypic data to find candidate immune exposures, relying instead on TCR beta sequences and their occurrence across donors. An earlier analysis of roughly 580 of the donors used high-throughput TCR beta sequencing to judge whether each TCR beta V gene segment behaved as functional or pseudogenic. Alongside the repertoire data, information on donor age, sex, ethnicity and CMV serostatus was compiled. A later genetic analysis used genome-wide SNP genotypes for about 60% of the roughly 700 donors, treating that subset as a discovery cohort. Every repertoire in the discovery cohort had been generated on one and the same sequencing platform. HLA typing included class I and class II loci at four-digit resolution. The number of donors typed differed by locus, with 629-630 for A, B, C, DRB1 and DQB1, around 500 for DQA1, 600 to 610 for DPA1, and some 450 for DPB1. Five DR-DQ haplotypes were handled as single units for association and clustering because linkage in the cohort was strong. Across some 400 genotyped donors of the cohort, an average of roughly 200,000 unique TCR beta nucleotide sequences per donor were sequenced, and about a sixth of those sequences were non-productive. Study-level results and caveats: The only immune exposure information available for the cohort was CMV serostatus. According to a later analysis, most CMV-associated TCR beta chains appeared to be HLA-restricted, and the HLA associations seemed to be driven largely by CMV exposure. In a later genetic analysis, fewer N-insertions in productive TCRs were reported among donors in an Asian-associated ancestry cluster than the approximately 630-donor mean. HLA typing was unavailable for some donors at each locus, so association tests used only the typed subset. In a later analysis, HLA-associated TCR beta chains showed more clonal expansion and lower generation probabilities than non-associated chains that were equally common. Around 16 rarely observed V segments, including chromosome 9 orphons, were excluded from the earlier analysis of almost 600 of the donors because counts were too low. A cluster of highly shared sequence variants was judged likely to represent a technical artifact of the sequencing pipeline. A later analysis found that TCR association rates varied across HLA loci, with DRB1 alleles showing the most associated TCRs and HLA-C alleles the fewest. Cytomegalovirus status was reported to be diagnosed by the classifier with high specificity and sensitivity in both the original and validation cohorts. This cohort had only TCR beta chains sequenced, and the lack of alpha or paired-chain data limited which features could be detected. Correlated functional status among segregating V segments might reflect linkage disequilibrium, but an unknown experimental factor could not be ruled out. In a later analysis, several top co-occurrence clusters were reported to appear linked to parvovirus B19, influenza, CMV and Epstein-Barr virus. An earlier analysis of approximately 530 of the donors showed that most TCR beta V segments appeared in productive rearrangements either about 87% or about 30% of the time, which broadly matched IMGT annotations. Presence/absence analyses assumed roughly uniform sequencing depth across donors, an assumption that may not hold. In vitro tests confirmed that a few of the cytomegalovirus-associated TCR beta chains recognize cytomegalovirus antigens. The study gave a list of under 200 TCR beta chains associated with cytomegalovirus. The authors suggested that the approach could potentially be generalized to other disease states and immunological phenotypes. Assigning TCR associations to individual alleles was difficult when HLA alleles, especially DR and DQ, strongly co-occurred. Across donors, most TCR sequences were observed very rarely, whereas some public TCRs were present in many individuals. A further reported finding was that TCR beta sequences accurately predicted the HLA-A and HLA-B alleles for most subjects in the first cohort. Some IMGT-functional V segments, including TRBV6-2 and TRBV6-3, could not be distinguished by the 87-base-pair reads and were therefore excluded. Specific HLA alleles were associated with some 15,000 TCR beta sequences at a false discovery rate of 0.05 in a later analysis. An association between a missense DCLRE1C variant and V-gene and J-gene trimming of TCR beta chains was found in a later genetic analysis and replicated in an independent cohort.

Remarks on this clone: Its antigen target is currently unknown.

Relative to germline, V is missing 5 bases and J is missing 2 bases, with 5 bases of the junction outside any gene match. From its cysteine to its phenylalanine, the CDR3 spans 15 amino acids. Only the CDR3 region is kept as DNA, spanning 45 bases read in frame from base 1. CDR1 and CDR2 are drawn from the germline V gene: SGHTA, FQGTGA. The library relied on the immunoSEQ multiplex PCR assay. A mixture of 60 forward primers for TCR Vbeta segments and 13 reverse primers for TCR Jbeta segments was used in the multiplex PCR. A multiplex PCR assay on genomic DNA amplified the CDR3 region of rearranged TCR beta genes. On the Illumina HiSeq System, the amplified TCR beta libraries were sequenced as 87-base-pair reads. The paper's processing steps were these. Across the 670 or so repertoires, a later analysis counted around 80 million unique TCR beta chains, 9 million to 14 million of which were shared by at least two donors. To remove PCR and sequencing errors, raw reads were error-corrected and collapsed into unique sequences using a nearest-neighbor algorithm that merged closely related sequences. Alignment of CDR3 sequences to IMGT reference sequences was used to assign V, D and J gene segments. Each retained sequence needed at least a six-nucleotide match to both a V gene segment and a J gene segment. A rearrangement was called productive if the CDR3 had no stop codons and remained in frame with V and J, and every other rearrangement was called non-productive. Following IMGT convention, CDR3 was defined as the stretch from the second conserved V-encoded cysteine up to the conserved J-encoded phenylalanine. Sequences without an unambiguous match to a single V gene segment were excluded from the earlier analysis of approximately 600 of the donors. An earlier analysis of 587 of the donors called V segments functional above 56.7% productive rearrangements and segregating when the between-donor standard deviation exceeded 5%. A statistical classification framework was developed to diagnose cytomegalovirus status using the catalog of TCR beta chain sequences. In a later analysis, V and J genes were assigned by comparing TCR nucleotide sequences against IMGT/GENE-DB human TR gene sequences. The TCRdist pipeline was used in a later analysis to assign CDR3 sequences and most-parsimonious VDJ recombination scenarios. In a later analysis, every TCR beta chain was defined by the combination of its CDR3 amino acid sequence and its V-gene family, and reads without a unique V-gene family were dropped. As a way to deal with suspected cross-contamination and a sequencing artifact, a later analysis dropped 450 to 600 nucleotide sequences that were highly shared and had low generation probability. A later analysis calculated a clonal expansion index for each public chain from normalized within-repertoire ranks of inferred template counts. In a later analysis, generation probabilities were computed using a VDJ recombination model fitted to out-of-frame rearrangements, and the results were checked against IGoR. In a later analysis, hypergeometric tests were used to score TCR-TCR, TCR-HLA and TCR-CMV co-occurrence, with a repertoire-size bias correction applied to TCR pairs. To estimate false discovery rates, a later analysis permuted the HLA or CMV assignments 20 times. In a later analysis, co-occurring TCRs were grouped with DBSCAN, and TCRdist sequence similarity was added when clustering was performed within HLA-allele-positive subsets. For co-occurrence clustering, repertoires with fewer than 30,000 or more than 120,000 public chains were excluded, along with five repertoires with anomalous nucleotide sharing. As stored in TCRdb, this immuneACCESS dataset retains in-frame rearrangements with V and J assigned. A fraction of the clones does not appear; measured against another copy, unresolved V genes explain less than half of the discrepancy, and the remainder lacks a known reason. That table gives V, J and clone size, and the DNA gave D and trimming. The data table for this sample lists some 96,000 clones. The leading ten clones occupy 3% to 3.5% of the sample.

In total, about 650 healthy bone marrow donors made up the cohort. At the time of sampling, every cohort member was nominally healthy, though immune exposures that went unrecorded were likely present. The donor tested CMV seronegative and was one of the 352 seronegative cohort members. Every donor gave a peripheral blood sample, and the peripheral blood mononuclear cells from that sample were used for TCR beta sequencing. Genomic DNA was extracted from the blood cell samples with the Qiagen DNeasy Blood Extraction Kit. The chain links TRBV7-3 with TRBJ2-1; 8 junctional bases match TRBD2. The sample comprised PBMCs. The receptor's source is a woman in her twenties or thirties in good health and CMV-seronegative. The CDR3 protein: CASSLRLAPYNEQFF. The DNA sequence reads TGTGCCAGCAGCCTAAGACTAGCGCCCTACAATGAGCAGTTCTTC.